The 18 T cell receptor beta chains below all came from one sample that was sequenced in a study of T cell responses to AZD1222 COVID-19 vaccine (dated by TCRdb to the early 2020s). Libraries were made using the immunoSEQ multiplex PCR assay. Drawn from immuneACCESS, this table holds only the in-frame rearrangements with V and J called that TCRdb kept. Clones are partly lost; checked studies trace under half to an unresolved V gene and leave the rest unexplained. Present in this sample are some 140,000 clones, about 86% of which were seen just once. About 5% of the sample is in the top ten clones. The time point label, as the study defines it: baseline before first vaccination. This sample's treatment or condition label indicates: meningococcal conjugate vaccine given as trial control. The sequencing used peripheral blood, collected on day 0 of MenACWY control vaccination. Every receptor here comes from an adult in good health.

J is TRBJ1-5 and V is TRBV28; 8 positions match TRBD1. J was trimmed by 6 bases and V by 6 bases; bases with no gene match: 7. The CDR3 runs 14 residues. CDR1 is MDHEN, CDR2 SYDVKM, per germline. CDR3 bases: TGTGCCAGCAGGACAGGGGAGCAGGGTCAGCCCCAGCATTTT. Translating it yields CASRTGEQGQPQHF.

The rearrangement links TRBV28 to TRBJ1-5, with D maybe TRBD1 (5 bases). Trimming cost V 10 bases and J 0 bases, with 10 bases left between them. CDR3 length: 13 residues. Germline loops: CDR1 MDHEN, CDR2 SYDVKM. CDR3 DNA sequence: TGTGCCACCGATGGGGGTAGCAATCAGCCCCAGCATTTT. Its translation is CATDGGSNQPQHF.

The V gene is TRBV6-1, the J gene TRBJ1-2, with D uncertain. CDR1 MNHNS and CDR2 SASEGT come from the germline V gene. Trimming shortened V by 1 base and J by 7 bases, and 7 bases separated the two germline ends. The CDR3 runs 12 residues. In nucleotides, the CDR3 is TGTGCCAGCAGTGAAGTCGCAGGTGGCTACACCTTC. This gives the protein CASSEVAGGYTF.

The V and J genes are TRBV9 and TRBJ2-5, with D tentatively TRBD2 (6 bases). Germline V gene lookup returns CDR1 SGDLS and CDR2 YYNGEE. V shed 4 bases and J shed 7 bases, with 11 bases lying between them. The CDR3 has 12 amino acids. Here the CDR3 reads CASSTHGGTQYF. DNA for the CDR3: TGTGCCAGCAGCACCCACGGGGGGACCCAGTACTTC.

The chain recombines TRBV18 with TRBJ1-1; the match to TRBD1 covers 9 bases. V was clipped by 5 bases and J by 4 bases; unmatched bases: 5. This CDR3 has 14 amino acids. CDR1 and CDR2 (germline): KGHSH, LQKENI. The CDR3 here is CASSSGTGFTEAFF. CDR3 in DNA: TGTGCCAGCTCATCCGGGACAGGGTTCACTGAAGCTTTCTTT.

This clone was found once. The chain links TRBV4-3 to TRBJ1-1; unclear D gene. The CDR3 length is 13 residues. V was trimmed by 4 bases and J by 9 bases, leaving 15 bases between them. The germline V gene has CDR1 LGHNA and CDR2 YSLEER. CDR3 DNA sequence: TGCGCCAGCAGCCCGATCATAGCAGGAAAAGCTTTCTTT. This encodes CASSPIIAGKAFF.

This chain uses TRBV6-5 with TRBJ2-2; no definite D call. V was shortened by 5 bases and J by 2 bases, with 12 bases between the two germline ends. This CDR3 region has 15 residues. Looked up from germline, CDR1 is MNHEY and CDR2 is SVGAGI. CDR3 sequence: CASSNTGFNTGELFF. The CDR3 region has the DNA TGTGCCAGCAGTAACACCGGGTTCAACACCGGGGAGCTGTTTTTT.

The chain combines TRBV3-1 (or the pseudogene TRBV3-2) with TRBJ1-5; 8 bases are a match to TRBD1. With V trimmed by 4 bases and J by 6 bases, 5 bases remained unmatched. Germline lookup yields CDR1 LGHDT and CDR2 YNNKEL (reference sequence). The CDR3 is made up of 14 amino acids. The CDR3 DNA follows: TGTGCCAGCAGCCCCCGGACAGGGTCTCAGCCCCAGCATTTT. Its protein product is CASSPRTGSQPQHF.

This clone was seen once. The rearrangement joins TRBV28 to TRBJ1-2; D unclear. CDR1 is MDHEN and CDR2 is SYDVKM in the germline V gene. This CDR3 contains 12 residues. V was clipped by 10 bases and J by 7 bases, with 16 bases between them. The chain's CDR3 is CATIYRWSGYTF. The CDR3 region has the DNA TGTGCCACCATCTATAGGTGGTCTGGCTACACCTTC.

This chain links TRBV19 with TRBJ1-1; no firm D call. The V end lost 5 bases, the J end lost 0 bases, and 16 bases lay between the germline ends. Germline-derived CDR1 and CDR2 are LNHDA and SQIVND (reference sequence). The CDR3 is 16 amino acids. CDR3 sequence (DNA): TGTGCCAGTAGTCCGCGACAAAATGGGATGAACACTGAAGCTTTCTTT. Amino acid sequence: CASSPRQNGMNTEAFF.

V gene TRBV5-1 combines with J gene TRBJ2-7; perhaps TRBD2 as D (6 bases). The germline V and J ends were trimmed by 3 bases and 2 bases, with 12 bases remaining between them. The V gene's germline CDR1 is SGHRS and CDR2 YFSETQ. This CDR3 is built from 14 residues. The CDR3 region is CASSSGLTTYEQYF. In DNA form, the CDR3 reads TGCGCCAGCAGCTCGGGACTGACAACCTACGAGCAGTACTTC.

The rearrangement links TRBV6-5 to TRBJ1-3, with D uncertain. The germline V gene has CDR1 MNHEY and CDR2 SVGAGI. Trimming removed 0 bases at V and 4 bases at J, with 10 bases between. The CDR3 is 15 residues long. The DNA of the CDR3 is TGTGCCAGCAGTTACTCTCCCGACGGGGGAAACACCATATATTTT. Protein: CASSYSPDGGNTIYF.

The chain links TRBV15 to TRBJ1-2; no definite D call. The CDR3 contains 13 residues. Germline CDR1 LNHNV, CDR2 YYDKDF (reference sequence). Trimming took 3 bases from V and 7 from J, leaving 12 bases between them. The CDR3: CATSRAGSSGYTF. CDR3 nucleotide sequence: TGTGCCACCAGCAGGGCCGGGTCCTCTGGCTACACCTTC.

Note on this clone: This likely comes from a read error, as the CDR3 has no conserved phenylalanine or tryptophan at its end. The DNA is omitted, as the CDR3 cannot be located on it reliably, and the CDR3 follows TCRdb's listing. The gene calls are TRBV10-1 and TRBJ2-7; the D call in the table, TRBD1, was not verified against the DNA. Germline CDR1 reads WNHNN; CDR2 reads SYGVQD (reference sequence). The CDR3 region is 9 residues in length, termini included. The CDR3 protein is CASSEPCRA.

This clone has more than one count but fewer than ten. V gene TRBV6-5 combines with J gene TRBJ2-1; D tentatively reads TRBD1 or TRBD2 (5 bases each). Germline V gene data show CDR1 as MNHEY and CDR2 as SVGAGI. The CDR3 length is 15 residues. V was pared by 7 bases and J by 0 bases, with 13 bases between. CDR3 coding DNA: TGTGCCAGCACCGCACGGGGCATCTCCTACAATGAGCAGTTCTTC. As protein: CASTARGISYNEQFF.

This clone was detected a few times. The gene calls are TRBV2 and TRBJ2-5, with D perhaps matching TRBD1 (5 bases). Deletions cut 3 bases from V and 3 bases from J, with 11 bases between. The CDR3 is 14 amino acids. CDR1 is SNHLY and CDR2 is FYNNEI in the germline V gene. As DNA, the CDR3 is TGTGCCAGCAGTGATTGGCCCAGGGAAGAGACCCAGTACTTC. Translating gives CASSDWPREETQYF.

This chain uses TRBV19 with TRBJ1-2; a weak D match, TRBD1 (6 bases). V was shortened by 3 bases and J by 4 bases, with 24 bases between the two germline ends. The germline CDR1 and CDR2 sequences are LNHDA and SQIVND (reference sequence). The CDR3 has 18 amino acids. The chain's CDR3 is CASSIPRQGGRGSYGYTF. DNA of the CDR3: TGTGCCAGTAGTATTCCGCGGCAGGGTGGCAGGGGATCCTATGGCTACACCTTC.

The chain employs TRBV27 and TRBJ1-1; 9 bases agree with TRBD1. Germline CDR1 and CDR2: MNHEY and SMNVEV (reference sequence). The CDR3 runs 13 residues. V gave up 8 bases and J gave up 3 bases; unmatched junction bases: 4. The CDR3 sequence is CASRGQGYTEAFF. In DNA form, the CDR3 reads TGTGCCAGCCGGGGACAGGGCTACACTGAAGCTTTCTTT.